The TCR beta chain under discussion was sequenced for a study of early T cells in non-severe SARS-CoV-2 infection. Individual cDNA molecules were tagged with unique molecular identifiers, the study reported. TCRdb re-called the 5' RACE reads with MiXCR, one entry per CDR3 protein. The profile shows about 80,000 distinct CDR3 sequences, more than 5% of them singletons. The CDR3 consists of 12 residues. With 7 bases clipped from V and 6 bases from J, the junction kept 3 bases outside the gene matches. Germline V gives CDR1 LGHDT, CDR2 YNNKEL (reference sequence). The chain recombines TRBV3-1 with TRBJ2-1; 7 bases are shared with TRBD1. Sequenced input: whole blood. This sequence was found in an adult who was a healthcare worker with PCR-confirmed SARS-CoV-2 infection or an uninfected control (not recorded which). The CDR3 reads CASKSGGNEQFF. DNA of the CDR3: TGTGCCAGCAAGTCAGGGGGCAATGAGCAGTTCTTC.